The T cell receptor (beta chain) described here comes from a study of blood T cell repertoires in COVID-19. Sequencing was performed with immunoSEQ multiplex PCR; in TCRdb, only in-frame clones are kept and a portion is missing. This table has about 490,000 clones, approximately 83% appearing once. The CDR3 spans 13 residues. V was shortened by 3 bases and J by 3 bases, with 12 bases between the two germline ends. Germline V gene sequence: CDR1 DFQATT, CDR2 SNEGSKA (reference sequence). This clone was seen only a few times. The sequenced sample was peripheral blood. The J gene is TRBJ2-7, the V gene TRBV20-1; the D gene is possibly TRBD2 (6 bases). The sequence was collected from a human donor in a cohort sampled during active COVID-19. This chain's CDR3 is CSASYRGGYEQYF. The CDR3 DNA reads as TGCAGTGCTAGTTATAGGGGAGGCTACGAGCAGTACTTC.